The source of this T cell receptor beta chain is a study of shared clonotypes between healthy human individuals. Study conclusions and caveats: Among the subsets, naive ones generally showed larger estimated richness than memory ones. Sequencing depth was expected to affect clonotype sharing among donors.

The table came from immunoSEQ multiplex PCR; TCRdb's copy has only in-frame clones and leaves some out. The sample consists of approximately 2.3 million clones, over 90% of them appearing once. In the case of this clone: Antigen: not known.

CDR1 is MNHNY and CDR2 is SVGAGI in the germline V gene (reference sequence). J gave up 2 bases and V 7 bases, and 7 bases lay outside the gene matches. The CDR3 length is 14 residues. A CD45RA+ naive subset and a CD45RA-negative memory subset were split from CD4+ cells. The sequenced sample consisted of naive CD4+ T cells from PBMCs. Noted subset: CD45RA+ positively selected. The clonotype comes from a man aged 18 to 29 in good health. Some clones in this sample may be carry-over from other donors' samples. This chain joins TRBV6-6 and TRBJ1-2; 7 nucleotides agree with TRBD1. CDR3 protein: CASNPGGLNYGYTF. The CDR3 bases are TGTGCCAGCAATCCAGGGGGTTTAAACTATGGCTACACCTTC.